These 27 T cell receptor beta chains were sequenced from one sample in a study of early T cells in non-severe SARS-CoV-2 infection. One entry per CDR3 protein results from TCRdb running MiXCR on the 5' RACE reads. The data show some 35,000 distinct CDR3 sequences, with less than 8% seen just once and approximately 24% held by the top ten. This specimen consisted of whole blood, obtained at baseline. The source is an adult who was a healthcare worker with PCR-confirmed SARS-CoV-2 infection or an uninfected control (not recorded which).

This clonotype was found many times. The chain joins TRBV5-1 to TRBJ2-3, with D possibly matching TRBD2 (6 bases). Trimming took 3 bases from V and 0 from J, leaving 11 bases between them. Germline loops: CDR1 SGHRS, CDR2 YFSETQ. CDR3 length: 15 amino acids. The CDR3: CASSWMGGSTDTQYF. The CDR3 nucleotides are TGCGCCAGCAGCTGGATGGGGGGAAGCACAGATACGCAGTATTTT.

In this sample, this clonotype is medium-sized (0.01 to 0.1%). V and J are TRBV19 and TRBJ1-5; TRBD1 agrees at 9 bases. The length of the CDR3 is 13 residues. V lost 7 bases to trimming and J lost 4 bases; unmatched junction nucleotides: 2. Looked up from germline, CDR1 is LNHDA and CDR2 is SQIVND (reference sequence). CDR3 nucleotides: TGTGCCAGTACCGGGACAGGGAATCAGCCCCAGCATTTT. This gives the protein CASTGTGNQPQHF.

The table lists this clonotype with a few counts. The rearrangement links TRBV24-1 to TRBJ2-1; 7 bases line up with TRBD1. This CDR3 region has 15 residues. Germline CDR1 and CDR2: KGHDR and SFDVKD. Germline trimming cut 3 bases from V and 5 bases from J; bases unmatched to any gene: 6. The CDR3 sequence is CATSDGTEVNNEQFF. DNA for the CDR3: TGTGCCACCAGTGATGGGACAGAGGTGAACAATGAGCAGTTCTTC.

This chain links TRBV12-3 or TRBV12-4 with TRBJ2-5, with 9 positions matching TRBD2. There are 14 residues in the CDR3. The V and J ends lost 3 bases and 9 bases, in that order; junction bases with no gene match: 8. In nucleotides, the CDR3 is TGTGCCAGCAGTTTTGATCGCGGGAGGGCCTCCCAGTACTTC. It encodes CASSFDRGRASQYF.

The table lists this clonotype with many counts. This rearrangement joins TRBV11-2 to TRBJ2-1; the match to TRBD1 covers 9 bases. V gave up 4 bases and J gave up 7 bases; unmatched junction bases: 8. The CDR3 sequence is 15 residues long. The germline V gene encodes CDR1 SGHAT and CDR2 FQNNGV. The CDR3 spells CASSSQGAKANEQFF. CDR3 in DNA: TGTGCCAGCAGCTCACAGGGGGCGAAGGCGAATGAGCAGTTCTTC.

The rearrangement uses TRBV10-3 and TRBJ2-1; a weak D match, TRBD2 (6 bases). The CDR3 is 15 residues long. V was cut by 6 bases and J by 7 bases, with 19 bases left in between. CDR1 and CDR2 (germline): ENHRY, SYGVKD. Here the CDR3 reads CAISNGGGLKNEQFF. In DNA, the CDR3 is TGTGCCATCAGCAACGGGGGTGGGTTGAAAAATGAGCAGTTCTTC.

This clonotype was observed many times. The V call is TRBV20-1, the J call TRBJ2-7; D gene unclear. CDR1 and CDR2 (germline): DFQATT, SNEGSKA (reference sequence). The CDR3 contains 12 residues. V lost 4 bases to trimming and J lost 3 bases, with 10 bases between them. CDR3 residues: CSATRPSYEQYF. DNA for the CDR3: TGCAGTGCTACTAGACCTAGCTACGAGCAGTACTTC.

This clonotype has ten or more counts. This sequence joins TRBV11-3 and TRBJ2-3; D is unresolved. The length of the CDR3 is 13 residues. The V and J ends lost 5 bases and 2 bases respectively, with 8 bases between them. The germline CDR1 and CDR2 sequences are SGHNT and YENEEA. The CDR3 loop reads CASSTGLTDTQYF. The CDR3 DNA follows: TGTGCCAGCAGCACGGGTCTCACAGATACGCAGTATTTT. The whole variable domain, remainder taken from reference TRBV11-3 and TRBJ2-3, is EAGVVQSPRYKIIEKKQPVAFWCNPISGHNTLYWYLQNLGQGPELLIRYENEEAVDDSQLPKDRFSAERLKGVDSTLKIQPAELGDSAVYLCASSTGLTDTQYFGPGTRLTVL.

By share of the sample, this clonotype is medium-sized. The rearrangement joins TRBV28 to TRBJ1-1; D not resolved. This CDR3 comprises 13 residues. V was shortened by 1 base and J by 4 bases, with 7 bases between the two germline ends. Germline-derived CDR1 and CDR2 are MDHEN and SYDVKM. The CDR3 region has the DNA TGTGCCAGCAGTTTATCAGTCGGCACTGAAGCTTTCTTT. Amino acids: CASSLSVGTEAFF. Looking up the rest from reference TRBV28 and TRBJ1-1 gives the full variable domain: DVKVTQSSRYLVKRTGEKVFLECVQDMDHENMFWYRQDPGLGLRLIYFSYDVKMKEKGDIPEGYSVSREKKERFSLILESASTNQTSMYLCASSLSVGTEAFFGQGTRLTVV.

There are many counts of this clonotype. Here the CDR3 DNA reads TGTGCCTGGACCCGTGGCGGGGGTACCGCTGGTCGCTACACCTTC. Its protein product is CAWTRGGGTAGRYTF. The chain links TRBV30 to TRBJ1-2; the D gene is possibly TRBD1 (5 bases). V was shortened by 4 bases and J by 9 bases, with 24 bases between the two germline ends. This CDR3 has 15 amino acids. Germline loops: CDR1 GTSNPN, CDR2 SVGIG (reference sequence).

This clonotype came up many times. V is TRBV4-1 and J is TRBJ2-7, with D perhaps TRBD1 (5 bases). Deletions cut 0 bases from V and 0 bases from J, with 9 bases between. This CDR3 is built from 15 residues. Germline lookup yields CDR1 MGHRA and CDR2 YSYEKL. CDR3 region: CASSQEQAYSYEQYF. The CDR3 DNA reads TGCGCCAGCAGCCAAGAACAGGCTTACTCCTACGAGCAGTACTTC.

V is TRBV20-1 and J is TRBJ2-6, with D perhaps TRBD2 (6 bases). Looked up from germline, CDR1 is DFQATT and CDR2 is SNEGSKA (reference sequence). This CDR3 spans 13 amino acids. The V end lost 5 bases, the J end lost 4 bases, and 9 bases lay between the germline ends. CDR3 DNA sequence: TGCAGTGCTCGGGGGACCGGGGCCAACGTCCTGACTTTC. Protein sequence: CSARGTGANVLTF.

At least ten counts were recorded for this clonotype. The J gene is TRBJ1-1, the V gene TRBV2, with TRBD1 identical over 8 bases. This CDR3 region has 14 residues. CDR1 is SNHLY, CDR2 FYNNEI, per germline. V lost 9 bases, J lost 5 bases, and 11 bases stayed unmatched. CDR3 DNA sequence: TGTGCCAGTTCGGGACAGGTGATGAGAACTGAAGCTTTCTTT. This sequence encodes CASSGQVMRTEAFF.

This clonotype has a handful of counts. CDR3 protein: CASSERTPTYEQYF. DNA of the CDR3: TGTGCCAGCAGTGAGCGTACTCCTACCTACGAGCAGTACTTC. The chain carries TRBV28 and TRBJ2-7, with no clear D. Germline CDR1 and CDR2: MDHEN and SYDVKM. CDR3 length: 14 residues. Trimming pared 5 bases from V and 2 bases from J, leaving 13 bases between. Based on the CDR3 plus reference TRBV28 and TRBJ2-7, the full variable domain is DVKVTQSSRYLVKRTGEKVFLECVQDMDHENMFWYRQDPGLGLRLIYFSYDVKMKEKGDIPEGYSVSREKKERFSLILESASTNQTSMYLCASSERTPTYEQYFGPGTRLTVT.

This clonotype was observed a few times. This chain connects TRBV7-8 to TRBJ2-3; D is unresolved. The V gene lost 2 bases and the J gene lost 1 base, with 4 bases spanning the gap. CDR3 length: 13 amino acids. The germline V gene encodes CDR1 SGHVS and CDR2 FQNEAQ. The CDR3 bases are TGTGCCAGCAGCTTAATCCGCACAGATACGCAGTATTTT. Translation gives CASSLIRTDTQYF.

This clonotype was counted a few times. The chain is built from TRBV25-1 and TRBJ2-7; the match to TRBD2 covers 10 bases. The ends lost 8 bases at V and 0 bases at J; junction bases unmatched: 7. Germline V lookup: CDR1 MGHDK, CDR2 SYGVNS. This CDR3 spans 15 amino acids. Here the CDR3 DNA reads TGTGCCAGCGGAGGACTAGCGGCCTTCTCCTACGAGCAGTACTTC. Encoded protein: CASGGLAAFSYEQYF.

Many counts were recorded for this clonotype. The chain combines TRBV12-3 or TRBV12-4 with TRBJ2-7, with TRBD2 identical over 15 bases. Trimming at V came to 5 bases and at J to 0 bases, leaving 17 bases not matched to a gene. This CDR3 comprises 21 residues. As DNA, the CDR3 is TGTGCCAGCAGTCGACGGCGGACCGGACTAGCGGGAGGGCCCCTCTCCTACGAGCAGTACTTC. Its protein is CASSRRRTGLAGGPLSYEQYF.

The sample holds a few counts of this clonotype. This may come from a read error, since a much larger clone is one base off. The V and J genes are TRBV6-2 or TRBV6-3 and TRBJ2-2; D is uncertain. V was clipped by 2 bases and J by 7 bases, with 17 bases between them. The CDR3 is 16 amino acids. CDR1 and CDR2 (germline): MNHEY, SVGEGT. CDR3 residues: CASSYPPSVGSGELFF. The DNA for the CDR3 is TGTGCCAGCAGTTACCCTCCTTCTGTCGGAAGCGGGGAGCTGTTTTTT.

The sample holds many counts of this clonotype. The chain uses TRBV20-1 and TRBJ1-1, with D possibly TRBD1 on 6 matching bases. Germline values: CDR1 DFQATT, CDR2 SNEGSKA (reference sequence). The CDR3 has 14 residues. V shed 5 bases and J shed 2 bases, with 15 bases lying between them. In DNA form, the CDR3 reads TGCAGTGCTGGGGGGCGGAGAACTAACACTGAAGCTTTCTTT. Amino acid sequence: CSAGGRRTNTEAFF.

The V gene is TRBV10-3, the J gene TRBJ2-2, with 8 nucleotides matching TRBD1. Trimming took 10 bases from V and 3 from J; bases not matched to a gene: 10. The CDR3 is made up of 15 amino acids. In germline, CDR1 is ENHRY, CDR2 SYGVKD. CDR3 nucleotide sequence: TGTGCCACCCGACAGGGGTTCATGGACACCGGGGAGCTGTTTTTT. Amino acid sequence: CATRQGFMDTGELFF.

This clonotype appeared many times. This sequence joins TRBV18 and TRBJ1-2; D call uncertain. V was pared by 6 bases and J by 4 bases, with 9 bases between. Germline V gives CDR1 KGHSH, CDR2 LQKENI. There are 12 residues in the CDR3. This CDR3 reads CASSTDGYGYTF. Written as DNA, the CDR3 is TGTGCCAGCTCGACGGACGGCTATGGCTACACCTTC.

V usage is TRBV29-1 and J usage is TRBJ2-5; weak D call: TRBD2 (6 bases). Trimming left V 1 base short and J 4 bases short, with 10 bases between. This CDR3 is 13 amino acids long. The germline gives CDR1 SQVTM, CDR2 ANQGSEA. In DNA, the CDR3 is TGCAGCGTTGAAGTGGGGGGAGGAGAGACCCAGTACTTC. Protein product: CSVEVGGGETQYF.

This chain connects TRBV9 to TRBJ2-2, with unresolved D. Germline V gene sequence: CDR1 SGDLS, CDR2 YYNGEE. The ends were cut back, 0 bases at V and 2 bases at J, with 5 bases in the middle. The CDR3 has 14 residues. The DNA for the CDR3 is TGTGCCAGCAGCGTAGCTATTAACACCGGGGAGCTGTTTTTT. This translates into CASSVAINTGELFF.

The chain is built from TRBV2 and TRBJ2-7; 7 bases are shared with TRBD1. CDR3 length equals 12 residues. CDR1 and CDR2 (germline): SNHLY, FYNNEI. The trim removed 6 bases at V and 6 bases at J, leaving 5 bases unmatched. The CDR3 sequence is CASSGDSSEQYF. The CDR3 nucleotides are TGTGCCAGCAGCGGGGACAGTAGCGAGCAGTACTTC.

This clonotype was counted only a few times. The chain uses TRBV5-1 and TRBJ2-2; D is uncertain. CDR1 is SGHRS and CDR2 is YFSETQ in the germline V gene. The CDR3 sequence is 11 residues long. V shed 3 bases and J shed 9 bases, with 6 bases lying between them. The CDR3 spells CASSYFRELFF. The CDR3 coding sequence is TGCGCCAGCAGCTATTTCCGGGAGCTGTTTTTT.

This clonotype was picked up a small number of times. The chain has TRBV28 and TRBJ1-1; 11 nucleotides align to TRBD1. CDR1 and CDR2 from the germline V gene are MDHEN and SYDVKM. V lost 8 bases and J lost 11; bases outside the gene matches: 16. The CDR3 runs to 15 residues. DNA of the CDR3: TGTGCCAGCCGTGGACAGGGGGCGCAGGTGGGGACGGCTTTCTTT. It yields the protein CASRGQGAQVGTAFF.

This clonotype was detected only a few times. V is TRBV24-1 and J is TRBJ2-1; D is tentatively TRBD1 or TRBD2 (6 bases each). From germline, CDR1 is KGHDR and CDR2 SFDVKD. Trimming cost V 4 bases and J 7 bases, with 13 bases left between them. CDR3 length: 14 residues. CDR3 in amino acids: CATSESGAGNEQFF. The CDR3 DNA follows: TGTGCCACCAGTGAATCGGGGGCGGGGAATGAGCAGTTCTTC.